The clone carrying this T cell receptor beta chain has at least ten counts. Its antigen is unidentified. These data are taken from a study of Graves' ophthalmopathy and Graves' hyperthyroidism. Study results and caveats: Thyroid clonotypes that were expanded above 0.001 frequency mostly also appeared in blood.

CDR1 is SNHLY and CDR2 is FYNNEI in the germline V gene. The CDR3 spans 12 residues. V lost 6 bases, J lost 5 bases, and 1 base stayed unmatched. Other autoimmune diseases, uncontrolled infections, pregnancy and lactation each led to patient exclusion. RNA transcripts served as template for amplifying TCR beta CDR3 sequences. HTBI primers primed a first-round RT-PCR, and a second-round multiplex PCR followed. TCRdb independently ran MiXCR on the multiplex PCR reads; one entry per CDR3 protein. The sample comprises 400,000 to 500,000 distinct CDR3 sequences, roughly 20% of which are singletons, and more than 2.5% rests with the top ten.

The TCR was taken from a woman younger than 35 with stable Graves' hyperthyroidism. Material for sequencing was peripheral blood. The chain couples TRBV2 to TRBJ2-7; 10 bases match TRBD1. The chain's CDR3 is CASRGQGNEQYF. The DNA for the CDR3 is TGTGCCAGCAGGGGACAGGGGAACGAGCAGTACTTC.